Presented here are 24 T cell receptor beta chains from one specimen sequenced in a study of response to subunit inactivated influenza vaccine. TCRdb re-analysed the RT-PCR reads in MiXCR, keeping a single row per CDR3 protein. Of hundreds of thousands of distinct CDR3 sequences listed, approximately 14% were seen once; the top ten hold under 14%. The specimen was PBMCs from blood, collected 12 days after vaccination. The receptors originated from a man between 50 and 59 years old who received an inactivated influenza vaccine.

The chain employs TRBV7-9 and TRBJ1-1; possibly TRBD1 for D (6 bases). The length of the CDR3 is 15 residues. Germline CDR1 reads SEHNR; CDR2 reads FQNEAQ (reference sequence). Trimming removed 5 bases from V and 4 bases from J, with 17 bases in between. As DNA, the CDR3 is TGTGCCAGCAGCCGAAGCAGGGGAAGTGGCACTGAAGCTTTCTTT. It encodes CASSRSRGSGTEAFF.

CDR3 in amino acids: CASSRGGISPLHF. In nucleotides, the CDR3 is TGTGCCAGCAGCAGGGGGGGCATTTCACCCCTCCACTTT. V usage is TRBV7-9 and J usage is TRBJ1-6; D might be TRBD1 (6 bases). From germline, CDR1 is SEHNR and CDR2 FQNEAQ (reference sequence). The V and J ends lost 5 bases and 9 bases respectively, with 11 bases between them. This CDR3 spans 13 amino acids.

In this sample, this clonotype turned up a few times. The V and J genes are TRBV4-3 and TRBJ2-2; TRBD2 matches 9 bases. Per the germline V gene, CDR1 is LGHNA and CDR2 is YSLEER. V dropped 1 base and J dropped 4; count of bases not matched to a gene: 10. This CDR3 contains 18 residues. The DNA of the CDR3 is TGCGCCAGCAGCCAAGTGTTCTCGCGGGAGGGCCGCACCGGGGAGCTGTTTTTT. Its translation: CASSQVFSREGRTGELFF.

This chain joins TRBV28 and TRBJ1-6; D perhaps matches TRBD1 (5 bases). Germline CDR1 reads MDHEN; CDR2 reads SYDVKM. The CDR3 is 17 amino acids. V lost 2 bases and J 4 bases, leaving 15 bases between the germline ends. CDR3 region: CASSLVGTVYYNSPLHF. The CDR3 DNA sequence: TGTGCCAGCAGTTTAGTGGGGACGGTTTATTATAATTCACCCCTCCACTTT.

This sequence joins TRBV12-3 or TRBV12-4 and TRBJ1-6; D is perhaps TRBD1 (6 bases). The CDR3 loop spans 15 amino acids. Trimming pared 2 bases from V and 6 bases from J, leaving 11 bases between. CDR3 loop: CASSLSRGVNSPLHF. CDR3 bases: TGTGCCAGCAGTTTAAGCAGGGGAGTTAATTCACCCCTCCACTTT.

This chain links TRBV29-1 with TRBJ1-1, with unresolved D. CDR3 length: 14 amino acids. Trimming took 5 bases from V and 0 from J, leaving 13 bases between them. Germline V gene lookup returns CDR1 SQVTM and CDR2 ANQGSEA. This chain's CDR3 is CSVSAALMNTEAFF. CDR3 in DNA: TGCAGCGTTAGCGCCGCCCTAATGAACACTGAAGCTTTCTTT.

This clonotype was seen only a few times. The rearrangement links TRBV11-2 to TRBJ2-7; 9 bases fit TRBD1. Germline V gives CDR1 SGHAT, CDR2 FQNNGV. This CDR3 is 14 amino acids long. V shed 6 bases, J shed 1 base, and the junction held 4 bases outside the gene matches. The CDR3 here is CASRPGQGSYEQYF. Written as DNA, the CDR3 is TGTGCCAGCAGACCGGGACAGGGTTCCTACGAGCAGTACTTC.

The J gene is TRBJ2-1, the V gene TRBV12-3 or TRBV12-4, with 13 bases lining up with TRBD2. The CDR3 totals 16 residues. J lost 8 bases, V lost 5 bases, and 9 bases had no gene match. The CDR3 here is CASSHLTSGRRDEQFF. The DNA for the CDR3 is TGTGCCAGCAGTCACCTGACTAGCGGGAGGAGGGATGAGCAGTTCTTC.

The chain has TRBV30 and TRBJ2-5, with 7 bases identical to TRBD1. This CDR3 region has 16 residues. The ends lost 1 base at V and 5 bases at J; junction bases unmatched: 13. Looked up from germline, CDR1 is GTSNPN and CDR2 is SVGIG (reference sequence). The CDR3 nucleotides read TGTGCCTGGAGTGAAATACCGGGACAGTTTTCGGAGACCCAGTACTTC. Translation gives CAWSEIPGQFSETQYF.

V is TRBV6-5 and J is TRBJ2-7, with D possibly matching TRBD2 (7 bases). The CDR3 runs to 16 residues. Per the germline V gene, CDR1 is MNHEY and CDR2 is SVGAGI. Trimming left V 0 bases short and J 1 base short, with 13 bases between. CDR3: CASSYSPGGLSYEQYF. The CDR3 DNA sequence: TGTGCCAGCAGTTACTCGCCGGGGGGCCTTTCCTACGAGCAGTACTTC.

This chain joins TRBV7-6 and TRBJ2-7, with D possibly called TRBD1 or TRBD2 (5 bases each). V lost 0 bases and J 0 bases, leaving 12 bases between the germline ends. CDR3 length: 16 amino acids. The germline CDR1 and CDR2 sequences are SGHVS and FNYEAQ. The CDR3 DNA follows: TGTGCCAGCAGCTTAGCCGGGACCTACGTCTCCTACGAGCAGTACTTC. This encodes CASSLAGTYVSYEQYF. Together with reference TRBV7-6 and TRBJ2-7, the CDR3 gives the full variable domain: GAGVSQSPRYKVTKRGQDVALRCDPISGHVSLYWYRQALGQGPEFLTYFNYEAQQDKSGLPNDRFSAERPEGSISTLTIQRTEQRDSAMYRCASSLAGTYVSYEQYFGPGTRLTVT.

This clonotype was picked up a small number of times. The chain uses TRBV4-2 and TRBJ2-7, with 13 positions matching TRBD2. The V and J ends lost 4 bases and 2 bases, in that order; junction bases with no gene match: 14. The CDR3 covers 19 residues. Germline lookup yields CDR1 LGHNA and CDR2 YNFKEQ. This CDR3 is CASSLHYSGTSGITYEQYF. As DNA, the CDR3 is TGTGCCAGCAGCCTGCATTACTCTGGGACTAGCGGGATCACCTACGAGCAGTACTTC.

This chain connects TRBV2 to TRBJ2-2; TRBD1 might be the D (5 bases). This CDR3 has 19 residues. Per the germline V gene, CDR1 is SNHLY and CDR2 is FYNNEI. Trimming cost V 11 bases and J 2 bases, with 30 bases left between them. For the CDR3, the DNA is TGTGCCTGCATTTCAATAGCAATCTGGGGCAGGGCAAACACCGGGGAGCTGTTTTTT. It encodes CACISIAIWGRANTGELFF.

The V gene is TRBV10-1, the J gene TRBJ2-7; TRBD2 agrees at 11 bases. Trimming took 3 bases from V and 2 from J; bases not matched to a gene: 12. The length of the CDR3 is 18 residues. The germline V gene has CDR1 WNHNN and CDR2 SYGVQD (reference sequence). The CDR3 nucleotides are TGCGCCAGCAGTGACTTGAAACTAGCGGGGGCCCTTACCTACGAGCAGTACTTC. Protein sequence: CASSDLKLAGALTYEQYF.

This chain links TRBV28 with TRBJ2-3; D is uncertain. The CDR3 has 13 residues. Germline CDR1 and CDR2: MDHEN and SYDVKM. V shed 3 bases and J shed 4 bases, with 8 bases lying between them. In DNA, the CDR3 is TGTGCCAGCAGTTTCGAACACGCAGATACGCAGTATTTT. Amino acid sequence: CASSFEHADTQYF.

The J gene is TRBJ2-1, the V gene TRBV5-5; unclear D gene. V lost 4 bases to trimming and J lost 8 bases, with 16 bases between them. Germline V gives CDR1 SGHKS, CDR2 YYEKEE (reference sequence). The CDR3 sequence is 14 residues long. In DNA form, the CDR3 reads TGTGCCAGCAGCCCACGTCGGACCTTTGATGAGCAGTTCTTC. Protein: CASSPRRTFDEQFF. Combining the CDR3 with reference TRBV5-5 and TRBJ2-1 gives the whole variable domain DAGVTQSPTHLIKTRGQQVTLRCSPISGHKSVSWYQQVLGQGPQFIFQYYEKEERGRGNFPDRFSARQFPNYSSELNVNALLLGDSALYLCASSPRRTFDEQFFGPGTRLTVL.

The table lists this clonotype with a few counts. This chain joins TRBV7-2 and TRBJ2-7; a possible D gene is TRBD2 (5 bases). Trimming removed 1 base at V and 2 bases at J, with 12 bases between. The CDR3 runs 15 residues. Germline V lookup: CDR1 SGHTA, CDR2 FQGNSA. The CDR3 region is CASSLGAGITYEQYF. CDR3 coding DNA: TGTGCCAGCAGCTTAGGGGCGGGCATTACCTACGAGCAGTACTTC.

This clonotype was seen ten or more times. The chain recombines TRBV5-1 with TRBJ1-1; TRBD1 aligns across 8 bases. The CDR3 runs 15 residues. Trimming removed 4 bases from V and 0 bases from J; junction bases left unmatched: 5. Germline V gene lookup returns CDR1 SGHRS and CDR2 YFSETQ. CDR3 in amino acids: CASSGGQGMNTEAFF. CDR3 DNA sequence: TGCGCCAGCAGCGGCGGACAGGGAATGAACACTGAAGCTTTCTTT.

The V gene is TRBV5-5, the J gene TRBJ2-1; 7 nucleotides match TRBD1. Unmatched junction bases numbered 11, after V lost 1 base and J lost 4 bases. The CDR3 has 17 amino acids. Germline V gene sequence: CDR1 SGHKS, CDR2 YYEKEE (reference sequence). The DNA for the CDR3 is TGTGCCAGCAGCTTGACCCGTACAGGGGCCCTATACAATGAGCAGTTCTTC. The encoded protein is CASSLTRTGALYNEQFF.

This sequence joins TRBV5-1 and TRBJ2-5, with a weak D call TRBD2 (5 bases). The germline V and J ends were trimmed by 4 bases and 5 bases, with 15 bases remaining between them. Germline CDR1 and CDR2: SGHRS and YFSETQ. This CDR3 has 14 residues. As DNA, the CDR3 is TGCGCCAGCAGCCCCACTAGAGTGGAGGAGACCCAGTACTTC. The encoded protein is CASSPTRVEETQYF.

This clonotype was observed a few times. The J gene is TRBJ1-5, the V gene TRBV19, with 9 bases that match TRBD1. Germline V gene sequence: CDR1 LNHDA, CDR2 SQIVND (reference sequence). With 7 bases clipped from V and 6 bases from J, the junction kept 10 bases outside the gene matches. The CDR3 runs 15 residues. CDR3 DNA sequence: TGTGCCAGTAACTCCGGGACAGGGATTTTTCAGCCCCAGCATTTT. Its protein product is CASNSGTGIFQPQHF.

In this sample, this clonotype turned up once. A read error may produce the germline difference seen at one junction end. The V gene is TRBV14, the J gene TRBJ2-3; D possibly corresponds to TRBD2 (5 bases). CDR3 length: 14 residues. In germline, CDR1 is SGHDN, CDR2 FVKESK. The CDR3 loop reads CASRQAVSTDTQYF. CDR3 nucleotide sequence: TGTGCCAGCAGGCAAGCGGTCTCCACAGATACGCAGTATTTT.

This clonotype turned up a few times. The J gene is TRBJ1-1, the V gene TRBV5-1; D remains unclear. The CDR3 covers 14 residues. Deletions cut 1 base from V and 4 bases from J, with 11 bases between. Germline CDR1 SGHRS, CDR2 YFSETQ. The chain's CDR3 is CASSLNGFSTEAFF. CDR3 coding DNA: TGCGCCAGCAGCTTGAACGGGTTCAGCACTGAAGCTTTCTTT.

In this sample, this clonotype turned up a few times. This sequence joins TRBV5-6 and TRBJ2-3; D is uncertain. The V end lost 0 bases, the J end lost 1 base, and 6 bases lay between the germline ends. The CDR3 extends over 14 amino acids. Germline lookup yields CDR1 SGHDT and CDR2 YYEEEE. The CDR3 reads CASSLDTGTDTQYF. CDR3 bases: TGTGCCAGCAGCTTGGACACAGGCACAGATACGCAGTATTTT.